The present TCR beta chain was sequenced within a study of cytomegalovirus exposure and HLA in healthy donors. With respect to this clone: Its target is not known.

Study-level findings and limits: It was reportedly the case that the classifier diagnosed cytomegalovirus status with high specificity and sensitivity.

This CDR3 has 13 amino acids. V gave up 4 bases and J gave up 1 base, with 5 bases separating them. CDR1 and CDR2 from the germline V gene are SGHNT and YYREEE (reference sequence). Use of 60 Vbeta and 13 Jbeta primers characterized the PCR. Sequencing was performed with immunoSEQ multiplex PCR; in TCRdb, only in-frame clones are kept and a portion is missing. Of 150,000 to 200,000 clones listed, around 90% are singletons. V gene TRBV5-4 combines with J gene TRBJ1-4; D remains ambiguous. The clonotype was recovered from a boy under 10 years old in good health and CMV-seronegative. Sequencing input: PBMCs. This chain's CDR3 is CASSPGTNEKLFF. CDR3 DNA sequence: TGTGCCAGCAGCCCGGGAACTAATGAAAAACTGTTTTTT. Based on the CDR3 plus reference TRBV5-4 and TRBJ1-4, the full variable domain is ETGVTQSPTHLIKTRGQQVTLRCSSQSGHNTVSWYQQALGQGPQFIFQYYREEENGRGNFPPRFSGLQFPNYSSELNVNALELDDSALYLCASSPGTNEKLFFGSGTQLSVL.